This T cell receptor beta chain was identified in a study of OX40 agonist ivuxolimab in advanced cancers. In the study overall: Three patients, one with hepatocellular carcinoma and two with cutaneous melanoma, responded partially.

Patients were ineligible given autoimmune disease history or systemic immunosuppression. Germline assignment: CDR1 SGHAT and CDR2 FQNNGV. This CDR3 has 13 amino acids. V was pared by 1 base and J by 2 bases, with 6 bases between. The study, taken as a whole, reports: The expanded peripheral T cells' antigen specificity was not determined. Partly responding patients at 0.1-3.0 mg/kg showed some of the smallest clonal expansion.

As concerns this clone: Its antigen is still unknown.

Data came from immunoSEQ multiplex PCR; TCRdb stores just in-frame clones and leaves some out. The sample records around 60,000 clones, 85% to 90% being singletons. The input for sequencing was CD4+ or CD8+ T cells sorted from blood, taken in a trial of the OX40 agonist ivuxolimab. The TCR sequence derives from an adult with an advanced solid tumor such as melanoma, head and neck, liver or kidney cancer. This sequence joins TRBV11-2 and TRBJ2-7; no firm D call. CDR3 loop: CASSLGPAYEQYF. The CDR3, as DNA: TGTGCCAGCAGCTTAGGACCAGCCTACGAGCAGTACTTC. Drawing the rest from reference TRBV11-2 and TRBJ2-7, the complete variable domain is EAGVAQSPRYKIIEKRQSVAFWCNPISGHATLYWYQQILGQGPKLLIQFQNNGVVDDSQLPKDRFSAERLKGVDSTLKIQPAKLEDSAVYLCASSLGPAYEQYFGPGTRLTVT.